Presented here are 17 T cell receptor beta chains from one specimen sequenced in a study of type 1 and type 2 diabetes patients. The PCR template was genomic DNA. The TCR beta CDR3 region was amplified using 30 forward and 13 reverse primers. TCRdb reprocessed the multiplex PCR reads via MiXCR and lists one record per CDR3 protein. The sample has fewer than 350,000 distinct CDR3 sequences, 47% seen once; the top ten hold about 13%. Specimen: peripheral blood mononuclear cells (PBMCs). The source is a man aged 18 to 29 with type 2 diabetes.

This clonotype was detected a few times. The V gene is TRBV24-1, the J gene TRBJ2-5, with D possibly TRBD1 on 5 matching bases. This CDR3 has 13 residues. The V end lost 7 bases, the J end lost 4 bases, and 12 bases lay between the germline ends. Germline V gives CDR1 KGHDR, CDR2 SFDVKD. DNA of the CDR3: TGTGCCACCAGGTCCGGACAAAGAGAGACCCAGTACTTC. It is translated as CATRSGQRETQYF.

This chain links TRBV6-5 with TRBJ1-1; 9 bases agree with TRBD1. With the DNA end fitting TRBJ2-5 better, the J assignment may be wrong. The germline CDR1 and CDR2 sequences are MNHEY and SVGAGI. The CDR3 is 15 residues long. CDR3 coding DNA: TGTGCCAGCAGCCGAGCCGGGACAGGGTGGGAGACCCAGTACTTC. Protein sequence: CASSRAGTGWETQYF.

The V call is TRBV7-3, the J call TRBJ1-2; D not resolved. Germline CDR1 is SGHTA and CDR2 is FQGTGA. Trimming removed 6 bases from V and 4 bases from J, with 12 bases in between. The CDR3 is made up of 13 amino acids. The CDR3 loop is CASSVAQSYGYTF. CDR3 bases: TGTGCCAGCAGTGTGGCCCAGAGCTATGGCTACACCTTC. The full variable domain, with the rest looked up from reference TRBV7-3 and TRBJ1-2, is GAGVSQTPSNKVTEKGKYVELRCDPISGHTALYWYRQSLGQGPEFLIYFQGTGAADDSGLPNDRFFAVRPEGSVSTLKIQRTERGDSAVYLCASSVAQSYGYTFGSGTRLTVV.

The chain has TRBV15 and TRBJ1-2; no firm D call. The CDR3 is 13 residues long. The germline V gene encodes CDR1 LNHNV and CDR2 YYDKDF (reference sequence). The V and J ends lost 0 bases and 7 bases respectively, with 9 bases between them. CDR3 DNA sequence: TGTGCCACCAGCAGAGATCGGCGTCGTGGCTACACCTTC. Translating gives CATSRDRRRGYTF.

The chain is built from TRBV20-1 and TRBJ2-5, with TRBD2 matching 8 bases. The germline gives CDR1 DFQATT, CDR2 SNEGSKA (reference sequence). Trimming cost V 8 bases and J 5 bases; bases outside gene matches: 4. The CDR3 has 11 amino acids. The CDR3 loop is CSRLALETQYF. CDR3 DNA: TGCAGTCGACTAGCGTTGGAGACCCAGTACTTC.

The V and J genes are TRBV7-2 and TRBJ2-1; D possibly corresponds to TRBD2 (5 bases). Germline V gene data show CDR1 as SGHTA and CDR2 as FQGNSA. Trimming removed 4 bases from V and 5 bases from J, with 15 bases in between. The CDR3 loop spans 15 amino acids. The chain's CDR3 is CASSSRRAEDNEQFF. CDR3 nucleotides: TGTGCCAGCAGCTCGCGTCGAGCGGAAGACAATGAGCAGTTCTTC.

The chain carries TRBV5-1 and TRBJ2-7; 7 nucleotides match TRBD1. J was trimmed by 5 bases and V by 4 bases; bases with no gene match: 12. The CDR3 totals 15 residues. Per germline, CDR1 SGHRS and CDR2 YFSETQ. The CDR3 sequence is CASSPAETGTHEQYF. CDR3 nucleotide sequence: TGCGCCAGCAGCCCCGCTGAGACAGGGACACACGAGCAGTACTTC.

The V call is TRBV28, the J call TRBJ1-6; D is possibly TRBD1 (5 bases). V shed 2 bases and J shed 0 bases, with 8 bases lying between them. CDR3 length equals 16 residues. CDR1 and CDR2 from the germline V gene are MDHEN and SYDVKM. The CDR3: CASSLGGNSYNSPLHF. The DNA of the CDR3 is TGTGCCAGCAGTTTAGGGGGAAACTCCTATAATTCACCCCTCCACTTT.

This clonotype was observed a handful of times. The rearrangement uses TRBV11-2 and TRBJ2-1, with 11 bases fitting TRBD1. The V gene end was trimmed by 0 bases and the J gene end by 6 bases; junction bases not matched to a gene: 4. The CDR3 runs 16 residues. Per germline, CDR1 SGHAT and CDR2 FQNNGV. The CDR3 loop is CASSLEIGTGGNEQFF. CDR3 DNA: TGTGCCAGCAGCTTAGAAATCGGGACAGGGGGCAATGAGCAGTTCTTC.

In this sample, this clonotype turned up a few times. The chain recombines TRBV7-8 with TRBJ2-1; possibly TRBD2 for D (6 bases). Germline V lookup: CDR1 SGHVS, CDR2 FQNEAQ. The CDR3 runs 16 residues. V was shortened by 1 base and J by 4 bases, with 14 bases between the two germline ends. This CDR3 is CASSLESHGGYNEQFF. CDR3 nucleotides: TGTGCCAGCAGCTTAGAGTCCCACGGAGGGTACAATGAGCAGTTCTTC. Together with reference TRBV7-8 and TRBJ2-1, the CDR3 gives the full variable domain: GAGVSQSPRYKVAKRGQDVALRCDPISGHVSLFWYQQALGQGPEFLTYFQNEAQLDKSGLPSDRFFAERPEGSVSTLKIQRTQQEDSAVYLCASSLESHGGYNEQFFGPGTRLTVL.

The chain links TRBV2 to TRBJ2-3; D possibly uses TRBD1 or TRBD2 (7 bases each). CDR3 length: 15 residues. V shed 9 bases and J shed 0 bases, with 16 bases lying between them. Germline V CDR1 and CDR2: SNHLY, FYNNEI. In DNA form, the CDR3 reads TGTGCCAGAACCCGGGGGGACAGTAGCACAGATACGCAGTATTTT. Translated, it gives CARTRGDSSTDTQYF.

The chain recombines TRBV25-1 with TRBJ2-3; D is possibly TRBD1 (5 bases). Germline-derived CDR1 and CDR2 are MGHDK and SYGVNS. Trimming stripped 2 bases from V and 2 bases from J, with 11 bases between. CDR3 size: 15 residues. The CDR3 bases are TGTGCCAGCAGTGAAGTTGCAGGGCTCACAGATACGCAGTATTTT. It yields the protein CASSEVAGLTDTQYF.

The chain is built from TRBV20-1 and TRBJ2-1, with TRBD1 identical over 9 bases. The CDR3 sequence is 15 residues long. Germline lookup yields CDR1 DFQATT and CDR2 SNEGSKA (reference sequence). With V trimmed by 5 bases and J by 9 bases, 14 bases remained unmatched. The CDR3 is CSAVRPGTGTGEQFF. The DNA for the CDR3 is TGCAGTGCTGTAAGACCCGGGACAGGGACGGGTGAGCAGTTCTTC.

The J gene is TRBJ1-1, the V gene TRBV19, with D maybe TRBD1 (5 bases). V dropped 11 bases and J dropped 2 bases, with 15 bases sitting between them. The CDR3 covers 13 residues. Germline lookup yields CDR1 LNHDA and CDR2 SQIVND (reference sequence). The CDR3 sequence: CAWSVQANTEAFF. The CDR3 DNA is TGTGCCTGGAGTGTACAGGCTAACACTGAAGCTTTCTTT. Together with reference TRBV19 and TRBJ1-1, the CDR3 gives the full variable domain: DGGITQSPKYLFRKEGQNVTLSCEQNLNHDAMYWYRQDPGQGLRLIYYSQIVNDFQKGDIAEGYSVSREKKESFPLTVTSAQKNPTAFYLCAWSVQANTEAFFGQGTRLTVV.

This chain joins TRBV4-1 and TRBJ1-2, with a weak D call TRBD1 (5 bases). The germline gives CDR1 MGHRA, CDR2 YSYEKL. With 2 bases removed from V and 8 bases from J, the gap between germline ends came to 12 bases. The CDR3 runs 13 residues. The CDR3 DNA follows: TGCGCCAGCAGCCAAATTGCGGGGGACGGCTACACCTTC. Its translation is CASSQIAGDGYTF.

The J gene is TRBJ2-2, the V gene TRBV9; TRBD2 matches 13 bases. The V gene end was trimmed by 3 bases and the J gene end by 7 bases; junction bases not matched to a gene: 6. Per germline, CDR1 SGDLS and CDR2 YYNGEE. This CDR3 is 16 amino acids long. The CDR3 here is CASSGGLAGIGGELFF. DNA of the CDR3: TGTGCCAGCAGCGGGGGACTAGCGGGGATAGGCGGGGAGCTGTTTTTT. The complete variable domain, with remaining parts taken from reference TRBV9 and TRBJ2-2, reads DSGVTQTPKHLITATGQRVTLRCSPRSGDLSVYWYQQSLDQGLQFLIQYYNGEERAKGNILERFSAQQFPDLHSELNLSSLELGDSALYFCASSGGLAGIGGELFFGEGSRLTVL.

This clonotype turned up a few times. The V gene is TRBV27, the J gene TRBJ2-7, with a weak D call TRBD1 (6 bases). CDR1 and CDR2 (germline): MNHEY, SMNVEV (reference sequence). The V gene lost 3 bases and the J gene lost 4 bases, with 16 bases spanning the gap. This CDR3 is 15 amino acids long. CDR3 sequence (DNA): TGTGCCAGCAGTTTTACCCAGGGGCCTTATTACGAGCAGTACTTC. It is translated as CASSFTQGPYYEQYF.